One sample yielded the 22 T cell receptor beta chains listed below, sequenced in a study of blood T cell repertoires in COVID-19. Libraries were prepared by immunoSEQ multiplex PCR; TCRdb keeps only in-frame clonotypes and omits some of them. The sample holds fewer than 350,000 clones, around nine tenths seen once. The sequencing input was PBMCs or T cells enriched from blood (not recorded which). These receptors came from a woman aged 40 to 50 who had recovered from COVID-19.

CDR3 amino acids: CASRLDPRQGLGIEQYF. As DNA, the CDR3 is TGTGCAAGTCGCTTAGACCCCAGACAGGGTTTGGGGATCGAGCAGTACTTC. The genes are TRBV12-2 and TRBJ2-7; the DNA was not used to check the table's D call, TRBD1. TRBV12-2 is a listed pseudogene. The CDR3 is made up of 17 amino acids.

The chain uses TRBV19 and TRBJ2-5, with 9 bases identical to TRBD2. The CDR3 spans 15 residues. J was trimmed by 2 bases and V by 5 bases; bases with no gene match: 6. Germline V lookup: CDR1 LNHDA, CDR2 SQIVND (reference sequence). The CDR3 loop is CASSFASGEQETQYF. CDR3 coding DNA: TGTGCCAGTAGTTTTGCTAGCGGGGAACAAGAGACCCAGTACTTC.

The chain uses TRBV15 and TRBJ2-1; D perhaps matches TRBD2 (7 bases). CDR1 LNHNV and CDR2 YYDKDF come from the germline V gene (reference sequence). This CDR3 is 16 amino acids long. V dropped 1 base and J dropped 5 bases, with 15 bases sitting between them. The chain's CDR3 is CATSRAGGQRNNEQFF. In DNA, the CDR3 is TGTGCCACCAGCAGAGCCGGGGGGCAGCGTAACAATGAGCAGTTCTTC.

The CDR3 DNA reads TGTGCCAGCAGCTTGAGTGGGACAGGGAATTCACCCCTCCACTTT. Its protein product is CASSLSGTGNSPLHF. This chain links TRBV5-4 with TRBJ1-6; 9 bases agree with TRBD1. This CDR3 has 15 residues. The V gene's germline CDR1 is SGHNT and CDR2 YYREEE (reference sequence). The junction had 3 bases not matched to a gene; V was cut back by 1 base and J by 7 bases.

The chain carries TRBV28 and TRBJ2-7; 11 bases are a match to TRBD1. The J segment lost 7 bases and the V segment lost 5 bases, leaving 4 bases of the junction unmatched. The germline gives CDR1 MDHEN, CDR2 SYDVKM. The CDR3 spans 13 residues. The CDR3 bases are TGTGCCAGCAGTCGGACAGGGGGCTTTGAGCAGTACTTC. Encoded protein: CASSRTGGFEQYF.

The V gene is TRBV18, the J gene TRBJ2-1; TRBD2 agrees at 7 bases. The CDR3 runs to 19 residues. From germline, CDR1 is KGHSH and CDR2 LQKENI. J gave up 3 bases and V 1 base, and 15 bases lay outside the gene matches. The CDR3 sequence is CASSPQGNVGGSLYNEQFF. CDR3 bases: TGTGCCAGCTCACCACAGGGGAATGTTGGCGGGAGTCTCTACAATGAGCAGTTCTTC.

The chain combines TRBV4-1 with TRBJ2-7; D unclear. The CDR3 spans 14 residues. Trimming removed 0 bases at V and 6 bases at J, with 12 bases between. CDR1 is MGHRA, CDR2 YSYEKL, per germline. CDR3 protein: CASSQDATSGEQYF. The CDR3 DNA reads TGCGCCAGCAGCCAAGACGCCACCTCGGGCGAGCAGTACTTC.

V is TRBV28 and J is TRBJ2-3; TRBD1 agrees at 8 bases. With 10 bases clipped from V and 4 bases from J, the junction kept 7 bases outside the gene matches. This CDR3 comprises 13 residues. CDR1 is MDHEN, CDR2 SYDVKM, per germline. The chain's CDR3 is CATRGQGADTQYF. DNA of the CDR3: TGTGCCACCAGAGGACAGGGTGCAGATACGCAGTATTTT.

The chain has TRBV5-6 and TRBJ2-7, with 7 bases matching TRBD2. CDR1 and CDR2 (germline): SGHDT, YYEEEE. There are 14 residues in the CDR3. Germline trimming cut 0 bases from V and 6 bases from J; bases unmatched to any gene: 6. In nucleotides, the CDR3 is TGTGCCAGCAGCTTGGCGGGAGGACCAGTCGAGCAGTACTTC. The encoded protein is CASSLAGGPVEQYF.

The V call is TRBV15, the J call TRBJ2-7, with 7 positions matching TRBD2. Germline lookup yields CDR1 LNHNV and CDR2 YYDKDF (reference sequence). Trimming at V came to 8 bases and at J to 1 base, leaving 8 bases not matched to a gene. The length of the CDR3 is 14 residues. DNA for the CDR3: TGTGCCACCGGCGGGAGAAAGGGGTCCTACGAGCAGTACTTC. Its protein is CATGGRKGSYEQYF.

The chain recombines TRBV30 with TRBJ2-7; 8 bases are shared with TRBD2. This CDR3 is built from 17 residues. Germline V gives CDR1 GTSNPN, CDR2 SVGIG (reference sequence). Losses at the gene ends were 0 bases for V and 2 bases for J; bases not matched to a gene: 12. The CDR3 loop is CAWSVYGRLARAYEQYF. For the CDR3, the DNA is TGTGCCTGGAGTGTATACGGTCGACTAGCGCGCGCCTACGAGCAGTACTTC.

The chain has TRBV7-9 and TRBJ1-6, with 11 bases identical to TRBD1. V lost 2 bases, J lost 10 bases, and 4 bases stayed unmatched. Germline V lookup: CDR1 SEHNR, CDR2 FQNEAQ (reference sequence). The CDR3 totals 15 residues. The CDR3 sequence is CASSLTGTGGSPLHF. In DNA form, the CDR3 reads TGTGCCAGCAGCTTAACCGGGACAGGGGGATCACCCCTCCACTTT.

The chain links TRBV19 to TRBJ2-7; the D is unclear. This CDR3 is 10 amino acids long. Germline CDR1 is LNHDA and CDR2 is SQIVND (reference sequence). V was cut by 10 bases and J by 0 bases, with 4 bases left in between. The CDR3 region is CATLSYEQYF. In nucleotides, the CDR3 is TGTGCCACCCTCTCCTACGAGCAGTACTTC.

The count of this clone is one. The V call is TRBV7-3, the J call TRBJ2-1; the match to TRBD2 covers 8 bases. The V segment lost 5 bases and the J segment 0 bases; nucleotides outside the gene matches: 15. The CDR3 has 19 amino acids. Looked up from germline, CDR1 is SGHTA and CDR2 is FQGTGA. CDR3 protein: CASSPTIRLAKSSYNEQFF. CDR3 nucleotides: TGTGCCAGCAGCCCTACCATCCGACTAGCGAAGAGCTCCTACAATGAGCAGTTCTTC.

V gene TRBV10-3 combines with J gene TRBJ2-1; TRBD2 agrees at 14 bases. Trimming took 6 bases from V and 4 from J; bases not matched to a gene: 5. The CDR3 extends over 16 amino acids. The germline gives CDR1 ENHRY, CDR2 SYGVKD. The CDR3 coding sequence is TGTGCCATCAGCCGACGGACTAGCGGGAGGTACAATGAGCAGTTCTTC. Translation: CAISRRTSGRYNEQFF.

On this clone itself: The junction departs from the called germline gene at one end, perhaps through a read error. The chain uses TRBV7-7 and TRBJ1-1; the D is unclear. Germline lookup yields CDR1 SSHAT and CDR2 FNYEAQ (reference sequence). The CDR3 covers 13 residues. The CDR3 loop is CASSLGMNTEAFF. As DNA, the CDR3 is TGTGCTAGCAGCTTGGGCATGAACACTGAAGCTTTCTTT.

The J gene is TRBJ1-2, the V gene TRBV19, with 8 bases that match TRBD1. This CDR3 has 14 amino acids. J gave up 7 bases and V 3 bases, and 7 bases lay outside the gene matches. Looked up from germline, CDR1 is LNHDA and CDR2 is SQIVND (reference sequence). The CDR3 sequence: CASSITQGAGGYTF. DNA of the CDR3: TGTGCCAGTAGTATCACCCAGGGGGCAGGTGGCTACACCTTC.

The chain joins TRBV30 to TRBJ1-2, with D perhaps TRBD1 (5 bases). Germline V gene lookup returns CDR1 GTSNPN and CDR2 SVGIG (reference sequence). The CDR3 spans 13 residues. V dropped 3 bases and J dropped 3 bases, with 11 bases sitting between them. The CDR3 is CAWSSTVYYGYTF. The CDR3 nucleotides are TGTGCCTGGAGCTCGACAGTATACTATGGCTACACCTTC.

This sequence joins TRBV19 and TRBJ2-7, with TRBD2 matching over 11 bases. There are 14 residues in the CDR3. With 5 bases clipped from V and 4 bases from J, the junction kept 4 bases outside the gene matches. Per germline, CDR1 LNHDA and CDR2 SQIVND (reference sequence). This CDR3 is CASSEGLAEYEQYF. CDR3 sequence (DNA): TGTGCCAGTAGTGAGGGACTAGCGGAATACGAGCAGTACTTC.

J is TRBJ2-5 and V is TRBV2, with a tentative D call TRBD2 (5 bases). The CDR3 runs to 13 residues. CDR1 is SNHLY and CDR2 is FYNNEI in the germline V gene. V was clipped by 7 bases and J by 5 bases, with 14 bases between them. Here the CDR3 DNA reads TGTGCCAGCACCGGGGTCTTGGGGGAGACCCAGTACTTC. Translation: CASTGVLGETQYF.

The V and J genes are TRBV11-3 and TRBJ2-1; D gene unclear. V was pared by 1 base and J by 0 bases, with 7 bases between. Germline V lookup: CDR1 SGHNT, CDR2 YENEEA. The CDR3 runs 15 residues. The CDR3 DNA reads TGTGCCAGCAGCTTAGGATACAACTCCTACAATGAGCAGTTCTTC. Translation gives CASSLGYNSYNEQFF.

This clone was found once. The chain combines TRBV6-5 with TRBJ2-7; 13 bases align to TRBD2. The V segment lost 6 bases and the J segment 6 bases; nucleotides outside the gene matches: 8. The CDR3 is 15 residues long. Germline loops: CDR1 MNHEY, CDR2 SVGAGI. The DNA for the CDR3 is TGTGCCAGCAGCCGATGGACTAGCGGGAGTCTCGAGCAGTACTTC. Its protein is CASSRWTSGSLEQYF.